This TCR beta chain emerged from a study of blood T cell repertoires in COVID-19. Overall study context: PBMCs, B-cell-depleted T cells, or T cells provided the cDNA or gDNA that made up the material.

Seattle patient enrollment occurred during active infection, with longitudinal follow-up thereafter. The CDR3 totals 13 residues. Germline-derived CDR1 and CDR2 are SGHNT and YENEEA. J gave up 15 bases and V 5 bases, and 12 bases lay outside the gene matches. Assay used: immunoSEQ multiplex PCR; TCRdb lists only in-frame clones, some missing. In the table there are some 300,000 clones, 85% to 90% of which are singletons. The receptor was isolated from a woman aged 50 to 60 with COVID-19, enrolled during active disease. Sequenced material: peripheral blood. This chain connects TRBV11-3 to TRBJ1-4, with 7 bases lining up with TRBD1. CDR3 residues: CASSPRQGYKLFF. CDR3 in DNA: TGTGCCAGCAGCCCCCGACAGGGTTACAAGTTGTTTTTT. Complete variable domain (other parts from reference TRBV11-3 and TRBJ1-4): EAGVVQSPRYKIIEKKQPVAFWCNPISGHNTLYWYLQNLGQGPELLIRYENEEAVDDSQLPKDRFSAERLKGVDSTLKIQPAELGDSAVYLCASSPRQGYKLFFGSGTQLSVL.